This is a list of T cell receptor beta chains from one sample in a study of CD8 T cells in ankylosing spondylitis. One entry per CDR3 protein, called by TCRdb with MiXCR from the 5' RACE reads. The sample includes 470,000 or so distinct CDR3 sequences, roughly 27% seen only once; the top ten take 0.89%. Sequencing input: blood, either unsorted or a sorted T cell fraction (not recorded which). The receptors come from a male donor with ankylosing spondylitis. CDR3s include the opening cysteine and the closing phenylalanine or tryptophan. A D gene is named only where the DNA matches it firmly. Some rows have no size entry. The others give once, few or many, or a class for an expanded clone.

TRBJ1-2	TRBV2	few	-	CASSQSGSSGLYTF	TGTGCCAGCAGCCAATCAGGGTCGTCTGGTCTCTACACCTTC
TRBJ2-2	TRBV4-2	many	TRBD2	CASSQRREGSGELFF	TGTGCCAGCAGCCAACGACGGGAGGGCTCCGGGGAGCTGTTTTTT
TRBJ1-2	TRBV11-2	-	-	CASSLDTGPLNNFGYTF	TGTGCCAGCAGCTTAGATACAGGTCCCCTAAATAACTTTGGCTACACCTTC
TRBJ1-1	TRBV20-1	-	-	CSARDLRVTEAFF	TGCAGTGCTAGAGATCTGAGGGTAACTGAAGCTTTCTTT
TRBJ1-1	TRBV19	few	-	CATKNGGGGISTEAFF	TGTGCCACAAAAAACGGGGGAGGTGGAATTTCCACTGAAGCTTTCTTT
TRBJ2-2	TRBV19	-	TRBD2	CATKSGTANTGELFF	TGTGCCACTAAAAGCGGGACGGCGAACACCGGGGAGCTGTTTTTT
TRBJ1-2	TRBV3-1	few	-	CASSPFVGPYGYTF	TGTGCCAGCAGCCCGTTTGTGGGACCCTATGGCTACACCTTC
TRBJ2-1	TRBV7-9	-	-	CASSLLGIEQFF	TGTGCCAGCAGCTTGCTAGGGATCGAGCAGTTCTTC
TRBJ1-2	TRBV20-1	-	-	CSARGSYGYGYTF	TGCAGTGCCCGGGGGAGTTATGGGTATGGCTACACCTTC
TRBJ1-1	TRBV5-1	-	TRBD1	CASSFQGGAEAFF	TGCGCCAGCAGCTTCCAGGGGGGCGCTGAAGCTTTCTTT
TRBJ2-4	TRBV15	once	TRBD1	CATSPGQLNIQYF	TGTGCCACCAGCCCGGGACAGCTAAACATTCAGTACTTC
TRBJ2-1	TRBV24-1	many	TRBD2	CATQRDSYNEQFF	TGTGCCACGCAGCGGGACTCCTACAATGAGCAGTTCTTC
TRBJ1-1	TRBV20-1	many	-	CSASRGNTEAFF	TGCAGTGCTAGTCGTGGGAACACTGAAGCTTTCTTT
TRBJ1-3	TRBV12-3/TRBV12-4	-	-	CASSLVKDTRSGNTIYF	TGTGCCAGCAGTTTAGTAAAGGACACTCGCTCTGGAAACACCATATATTTT
TRBJ1-1	TRBV12-3/TRBV12-4	few	TRBD1	CASSGTGWATEAFF	TGTGCCAGCAGTGGGACAGGGTGGGCCACTGAAGCTTTCTTT
TRBJ1-2	TRBV7-9	many	-	CASSPPSGNYGYTF	TGTGCCAGCAGCCCCCCGTCAGGGAACTATGGCTACACCTTC
TRBJ1-4	TRBV2	few	-	CASMGNGGEKLFF	TGTGCCAGCATGGGGAATGGGGGTGAAAAACTGTTTTTT
TRBJ1-2	TRBV20-1	few	-	CSATQGSGYTF	TGCAGTGCTACGCAGGGTAGTGGCTACACCTTC
TRBJ2-5	TRBV9	few	TRBD2	CASSVAPSGSQTQDF	TGTGCCAGCAGCGTAGCTCCTAGCGGGAGTCAGACCCAGGACTTC
TRBJ2-5	TRBV10-1	-	-	CASSDHTGHETQYF	TGCGCCAGCAGTGACCACACAGGGCATGAGACCCAGTACTTC
TRBJ2-1	TRBV15	many	-	CATSPRPYNEQFF	TGTGCCACCAGTCCCCGGCCTTACAATGAGCAGTTCTTC
TRBJ2-7	TRBV25-1	-	-	CASSGSPESYEQYF	TGTGCCAGCAGTGGCTCTCCGGAAAGTTACGAGCAGTACTTC
TRBJ2-6	TRBV11-2	-	TRBD2	CASSHPGTSGSSSGANVLTF	TGTGCCAGCAGCCACCCCGGGACTAGCGGGAGCAGCTCTGGGGCCAACGTCCTGACTTTC
TRBJ1-3	TRBV25-1	few	-	CASSERRSSGNTIYF	TGTGCCAGCAGTGAGAGAAGGAGCTCTGGAAACACCATATATTTT
TRBJ2-3	TRBV27	-	-	CASSGYEGDTDTQYF	TGTGCCAGCAGTGGGTATGAAGGGGACACAGATACGCAGTATTTT
TRBJ2-2	TRBV5-1	-	TRBD1	CASSRGQGGPGELFF	TGCGCCAGCAGCAGGGGACAGGGGGGTCCCGGGGAGCTGTTTTTT
TRBJ2-1	TRBV20-1	-	TRBD2	CSASSGGVPSSYNEQFF	TGCAGTGCTAGTTCGGGAGGGGTCCCTAGCTCCTACAATGAGCAGTTCTTC
TRBJ2-2	TRBV12-3/TRBV12-4	-	-	CASTSSTGELFF	TGTGCCAGCACCTCGAGCACCGGGGAGCTGTTTTTT
TRBJ2-3	TRBV4-1	-	-	CASSQGGSGTDTQYF	TGCGCCAGCAGCCAAGGGGGCAGCGGCACAGATACGCAGTATTTT
TRBJ2-7	TRBV11-1	few	TRBD2	CASSLAGGGSTYEQYF	TGTGCCAGCAGCTTAGCGGGAGGCGGGAGTACCTACGAGCAGTACTTC
TRBJ1-1	TRBV3-1	-	TRBD1	CASSQETAGQGNTEAFF	TGTGCCAGCAGCCAAGAAACGGCGGGACAGGGGAACACTGAAGCTTTCTTT
TRBJ2-7	TRBV10-3	-	TRBD1	CAISEPGTGGYEQYF	TGTGCCATCAGTGAGCCCGGGACAGGGGGGTACGAGCAGTACTTC
TRBJ2-5	TRBV27	-	TRBD2	CASSPRRYTSGYPQETQYF	TGTGCCAGCAGTCCGCGGCGATACACTAGCGGGTACCCCCAAGAGACCCAGTACTTC
TRBJ1-5	TRBV11-3	few	-	CASSKDGQPQHF	TGTGCCAGCAGCAAGGACGGTCAGCCCCAGCATTTT
TRBJ2-5	TRBV5-5	-	TRBD2	CASSLAPGLEETQYF	TGTGCCAGCAGCTTGGCCCCTGGACTAGAAGAGACCCAGTACTTC
TRBJ2-7	TRBV6-2/TRBV6-3	-	-	CASSYPILVEQYF	TGTGCCAGCAGTTACCCCATTCTCGTCGAGCAGTACTTC
TRBJ1-5	TRBV5-1	-	-	CASSLAGQINQPQHF	TGCGCCAGCAGCTTGGCCGGGCAGATCAATCAGCCCCAGCATTTT
TRBJ2-3	TRBV20-1	-	-	CSARVGGSSTDTQYF	TGCAGTGCTAGAGTAGGGGGATCTAGCACAGATACGCAGTATTTT
TRBJ2-5	TRBV5-1	-	TRBD2	CASSQGLAGTAGETQYF	TGCGCCAGCAGCCAAGGACTAGCGGGAACCGCGGGAGAGACCCAGTACTTC
TRBJ2-7	TRBV29-1	-	-	CSVEQDWGYEQYF	TGCAGCGTTGAACAAGACTGGGGCTACGAGCAGTACTTC
TRBJ2-3	TRBV5-6	-	TRBD1	CASSGQGTTDTQYF	TGTGCCAGCAGTGGACAGGGAACCACAGATACGCAGTATTTT
TRBJ2-5	TRBV7-2	few	-	CASSTAGTARWETQYF	TGTGCCAGCAGCACGGCCGGGACCGCACGTTGGGAGACCCAGTACTTC
TRBJ2-1	TRBV4-2	-	TRBD2	CASSLRLAGGSNGEQFF	TGTGCCAGCAGCCTCAGACTAGCGGGAGGAAGTAACGGTGAGCAGTTCTTC
TRBJ2-4	TRBV5-1	-	TRBD1	CASSLEGTGVDIQYF	TGCGCCAGCAGCTTGGAAGGGACAGGGGTTGACATTCAGTACTTC
TRBJ2-3	TRBV4-1	few	TRBD2	CASSQGLAGGVDTQYF	TGCGCCAGCAGCCAAGGACTAGCGGGAGGCGTAGATACGCAGTATTTT
TRBJ1-2	TRBV7-9	-	-	CASTLRAAAMAYTF	TGTGCCAGCACGCTCCGGGCGGCGGCTATGGCCTACACCTTC
TRBJ1-5	TRBV28	few	-	CASSLVAGDGQPQHF	TGTGCCAGCAGTTTGGTCGCAGGGGATGGGCAGCCCCAGCATTTT
TRBJ1-5	TRBV4-1	-	-	CASSQEGWEQPQHF	TGCGCCAGCAGCCAAGAGGGGTGGGAGCAGCCCCAGCATTTT
TRBJ2-1	TRBV11-2	-	TRBD2	CASSLSPDSGRGNEQFF	TGTGCCAGCAGCTTATCCCCGGATAGCGGGAGGGGAAATGAGCAGTTCTTC